These 25 T cell receptor beta chains were all obtained from the same sample, sequenced in a study of T-cell memory formation after mild COVID-19. In TCRdb, the 5' RACE reads were re-called with MiXCR into one record per CDR3 protein. The sample shows a few hundred thousand distinct CDR3 sequences, roughly 24% of them seen only once. Input material: PBMCs or a T cell subset sorted from them (not recorded which). All receptors come from an adult woman who had mild COVID-19 (a few samples of this study predate the infection). Cell type and time point are not known.

CDR3 region: CATSDLVGVNEQFF. The DNA for the CDR3 is TGTGCCACCAGTGATTTAGTAGGGGTCAATGAGCAGTTCTTC. V usage is TRBV24-1 and J usage is TRBJ2-1, with TRBD1 as a possible D gene (5 bases). Trimming removed 1 base at V and 6 bases at J, with 9 bases between. CDR1 is KGHDR and CDR2 is SFDVKD in the germline V gene. This CDR3 region has 14 residues.

This clonotype was seen more than once but under ten times. The chain recombines TRBV12-3 or TRBV12-4 with TRBJ2-3; 7 positions match TRBD1. CDR3 length equals 16 residues. V gave up 5 bases and J gave up 1 base; unmatched junction bases: 9. The CDR3 bases are TGTGCCAGCAGTCTAAGACAGGGTTCGGGCACAGATACGCAGTATTTT. Protein sequence: CASSLRQGSGTDTQYF.

The V and J genes are TRBV12-3 or TRBV12-4 and TRBJ1-1, with D uncertain. Trimming removed 7 bases at V and 4 bases at J, with 13 bases between. This CDR3 region has 13 residues. The CDR3 protein is CASNLLGGTEAFF. CDR3 DNA sequence: TGTGCCAGCAACCTCTTGGGAGGCACTGAAGCTTTCTTT.

The rearrangement uses TRBV19 and TRBJ1-5; D not resolved. V dropped 7 bases and J dropped 1 base, with 14 bases sitting between them. The CDR3 runs 15 residues. The germline gives CDR1 LNHDA, CDR2 SQIVND (reference sequence). The CDR3 here is CASTPTPESNQPQHF. CDR3 bases: TGTGCCAGTACCCCTACACCTGAAAGCAATCAGCCCCAGCATTTT.

The chain joins TRBV9 to TRBJ1-6; the D is unclear. Germline V gives CDR1 SGDLS, CDR2 YYNGEE. Deletions cut 4 bases from V and 8 bases from J, with 19 bases between. This CDR3 has 16 residues. As DNA, the CDR3 is TGTGCCAGCAGCCCCGCGGCTTGGTACCTAGATTCACCCCTCCACTTT. Translated: CASSPAAWYLDSPLHF.

The chain combines TRBV10-3 with TRBJ1-5; 7 bases match TRBD1. Trimming cost V 10 bases and J 3 bases; bases outside gene matches: 3. The germline CDR1 and CDR2 sequences are ENHRY and SYGVKD. There are 12 residues in the CDR3. The CDR3 here is CASGTANQPQHF. Here the CDR3 DNA reads TGTGCCAGTGGGACAGCCAATCAGCCCCAGCATTTT.

This clonotype was counted between two and nine times. CDR3 loop: CASSLFVYNEQFF. CDR3 DNA sequence: TGTGCCAGCAGCTTATTCGTCTACAATGAGCAGTTCTTC. This chain uses TRBV7-8 with TRBJ2-1; no definite D call. The CDR3 loop spans 13 amino acids. The V end was cut by 2 bases, the J end by 3 bases, with 5 bases between. The V gene's germline CDR1 is SGHVS and CDR2 FQNEAQ. Full variable domain (rest looked up from reference TRBV7-8 and TRBJ2-1): GAGVSQSPRYKVAKRGQDVALRCDPISGHVSLFWYQQALGQGPEFLTYFQNEAQLDKSGLPSDRFFAERPEGSVSTLKIQRTQQEDSAVYLCASSLFVYNEQFFGPGTRLTVL.

This clonotype occurred a few times. The chain couples TRBV5-1 to TRBJ2-6; perhaps TRBD1 as D (6 bases). The ends were cut back, 2 bases at V and 2 bases at J, with 11 bases in the middle. The length of the CDR3 is 16 residues. Germline V gene lookup returns CDR1 SGHRS and CDR2 YFSETQ. CDR3 residues: CASSLSGDPGANVLTF. CDR3 coding DNA: TGCGCCAGCAGCTTATCAGGGGACCCTGGGGCCAACGTCCTGACTTTC.

The table lists this clonotype with a few counts. J is TRBJ1-5 and V is TRBV24-1; D might be TRBD1 (6 bases). The length of the CDR3 is 13 residues. The germline V and J ends were trimmed by 5 bases and 7 bases, with 11 bases remaining between them. CDR1 and CDR2 (germline): KGHDR, SFDVKD. CDR3 in amino acids: CATSGAGEQPQHF. The CDR3 bases are TGTGCCACCAGTGGGGCAGGGGAGCAGCCCCAGCATTTT.

This clonotype was counted between two and nine times. The rearrangement uses TRBV18 and TRBJ1-4; TRBD1 might be the D (5 bases). The length of the CDR3 is 14 residues. Germline assignment: CDR1 KGHSH and CDR2 LQKENI. Trimming took off 5 bases at V and 5 bases at J, with 12 bases between the two ends. CDR3 DNA: TGTGCCAGCTCAGATCGCAACAGGAATGAAAAACTGTTTTTT. Protein: CASSDRNRNEKLFF.

This clonotype was picked up a small number of times. The gene calls are TRBV6-6 and TRBJ1-3; D is unclear. This CDR3 region has 14 residues. Germline V gene data show CDR1 as MNHNY and CDR2 as SVGAGI (reference sequence). Trimming took off 2 bases at V and 1 base at J, with 6 bases between the two ends. DNA for the CDR3: TGTGCCAGCAGTTACCCCGCATCTGGAAACACCATATATTTT. Its protein product is CASSYPASGNTIYF.

The V call is TRBV4-2, the J call TRBJ2-1; 10 bases are a match to TRBD2. Germline V gene lookup returns CDR1 LGHNA and CDR2 YNFKEQ. Losses at the gene ends were 2 bases for V and 4 bases for J; bases not matched to a gene: 5. The CDR3 is 16 amino acids. The CDR3 sequence: CASSQTGTSAYNEQFF. DNA of the CDR3: TGTGCCAGCAGCCAAACCGGGACTAGCGCTTACAATGAGCAGTTCTTC.

The chain has TRBV6-5 and TRBJ2-7, with 7 bases fitting TRBD1. Trimming took 4 bases from V and 2 from J; bases not matched to a gene: 14. CDR3 length: 17 residues. The germline V gene has CDR1 MNHEY and CDR2 SVGAGI. The DNA of the CDR3 is TGTGCCAGCAGTTCCGGGACAGTGACATTTATTCCCTACGAGCAGTACTTC. It translates to CASSSGTVTFIPYEQYF.

This clonotype was observed a handful of times. The rearrangement joins TRBV3-1 to TRBJ1-1; 7 bases fit TRBD1. The CDR3 totals 13 residues. CDR1 and CDR2 (germline): LGHDT, YNNKEL (reference sequence). J was trimmed by 6 bases and V by 6 bases; bases with no gene match: 7. This chain's CDR3 is CASRPRGVAEAFF. The CDR3 DNA is TGTGCCAGCAGGCCCAGGGGGGTCGCTGAAGCTTTCTTT. The full variable domain, rest sourced from reference TRBV3-1 and TRBJ1-1, is DTAVSQTPKYLVTQMGNDKSIKCEQNLGHDTMYWYKQDSKKFLKIMFSYNNKELIINETVPNRFSPKSPDKAHLNLHINSLELGDSAVYFCASRPRGVAEAFFGQGTRLTVV.

This clonotype was seen more than once but under ten times. The chain is built from TRBV24-1 and TRBJ2-1; D perhaps matches TRBD1 (6 bases). Germline V gene lookup returns CDR1 KGHDR and CDR2 SFDVKD. The CDR3 runs to 13 residues. V lost 6 bases, J lost 8 bases, and 13 bases lay in between. The CDR3 loop is CATSQGKSHEQFF. The CDR3 region has the DNA TGTGCCACCAGTCAGGGGAAATCGCATGAGCAGTTCTTC.

The CDR3 DNA sequence: TGTGCCAGTGGGACATACGGCAATCAGCCCCAGCATTTT. Its translation: CASGTYGNQPQHF. This chain connects TRBV12-3 or TRBV12-4 to TRBJ1-5, with D perhaps matching TRBD1 (6 bases). The CDR3 covers 13 residues. Trimming stripped 9 bases from V and 2 bases from J, with 11 bases between.

The sample holds a few counts of this clonotype. This chain links TRBV24-1 with TRBJ2-6, with D uncertain. V dropped 3 bases and J dropped 8 bases, with 13 bases sitting between them. Germline V gene sequence: CDR1 KGHDR, CDR2 SFDVKD. This CDR3 region has 15 residues. The CDR3 nucleotides are TGTGCCACCAGTGATCCCGGTCTGGGGACCAACGTCCTGACTTTC. Protein product: CATSDPGLGTNVLTF.

On this clonotype itself: One end of the junction is discordant with germline, which a read error may explain. The chain joins TRBV19 to TRBJ1-3; a weak D match, TRBD1 (6 bases). The CDR3 has 16 residues. The germline gives CDR1 LNHDA, CDR2 SQIVND (reference sequence). CDR3 coding DNA: TGTGCCAGTAGCATAGGAACAGGGTCCTCTGGAAACACCATATATTTT. Protein product: CASSIGTGSSGNTIYF.

This clonotype was seen only a few times. The chain uses TRBV7-9 and TRBJ2-2; tentative D call: TRBD1 (5 bases). CDR1 is SEHNR and CDR2 is FQNEAQ in the germline V gene (reference sequence). V was shortened by 6 bases and J by 3 bases, with 8 bases between the two germline ends. This CDR3 region has 13 residues. CDR3 coding DNA: TGTGCCAGCAGAGAACAGGACACCGGGGAGCTGTTTTTT. This encodes CASREQDTGELFF.

This clonotype showed up just a few times. V usage is TRBV29-1 and J usage is TRBJ2-1, with 12 bases that match TRBD2. The V gene end was trimmed by 3 bases and the J gene end by 1 base; junction bases not matched to a gene: 10. Germline V lookup: CDR1 SQVTM, CDR2 ANQGSEA. There are 18 residues in the CDR3. The CDR3 region has the DNA TGCAGCGTTGAGGGGTCTAGCGGGGGGGCCTCATCCTACAATGAGCAGTTCTTC. As protein: CSVEGSSGGASSYNEQFF.

This clonotype was counted between two and nine times. The chain carries TRBV2 and TRBJ2-1; 7 nucleotides align to TRBD2. The germline gives CDR1 SNHLY, CDR2 FYNNEI. This CDR3 has 16 amino acids. V dropped 3 bases and J dropped 4; count of bases not matched to a gene: 9. CDR3 sequence (DNA): TGTGCCAGCAGTGACGGAACTAGCGCCCTATACAATGAGCAGTTCTTC. It is translated as CASSDGTSALYNEQFF. Full variable domain (missing parts from reference TRBV2 and TRBJ2-1): EPEVTQTPSHQVTQMGQEVILRCVPISNHLYFYWYRQILGQKVEFLVSFYNNEISEKSEIFDDQFSVERPDGSNFTLKIRSTKLEDSAMYFCASSDGTSALYNEQFFGPGTRLTVL.

This clonotype was seen more than once but under ten times. CDR3 region: CASSYPGLARETQYF. Written as DNA, the CDR3 is TGTGCCAGCAGTTACCCGGGACTAGCGAGAGAGACCCAGTACTTC. The V and J genes are TRBV6-5 and TRBJ2-5, with 10 bases matching TRBD2. J was trimmed by 4 bases and V by 2 bases; bases with no gene match: 4. Germline V gives CDR1 MNHEY, CDR2 SVGAGI. The CDR3 is made up of 15 amino acids.

V and J are TRBV12-3 or TRBV12-4 and TRBJ1-1; a weak D match, TRBD1 (5 bases). V lost 3 bases and J lost 0, with 8 bases in between. This CDR3 has 14 residues. CDR3 region: CASSFSGMNTEAFF. The CDR3 region has the DNA TGTGCCAGCAGTTTTTCAGGGATGAACACTGAAGCTTTCTTT.

The chain is built from TRBV6-5 and TRBJ1-5, with D maybe TRBD1 (6 bases). This CDR3 has 14 amino acids. Germline CDR1 MNHEY, CDR2 SVGAGI. The V and J ends lost 6 bases and 6 bases respectively, with 15 bases between them. The CDR3 DNA is TGTGCCAGCAGCTATGGCGGGGGGGCTCAGCCCCAGCATTTT. Translating it yields CASSYGGGAQPQHF.

In this sample, this clonotype turned up a few times. The chain combines TRBV4-1 with TRBJ2-3; no firm D call. The CDR3 runs to 13 residues. Trimming removed 1 base from V and 4 bases from J, with 6 bases in between. Germline lookup yields CDR1 MGHRA and CDR2 YSYEKL. CDR3 protein: CASSQVGSDTQYF. CDR3 in DNA: TGCGCCAGCAGCCAAGTGGGTTCAGATACGCAGTATTTT.